A single sample gave rise to the 19 T cell receptor beta chains below, sequenced in a study of beta chain features in type 1 diabetes. Findings of the study overall: Type 1 diabetes patients had moderately but significantly shorter TCRB CDR3s in all four CD4+ subsets.

The investigators reverse transcribed all of the isolated RNA, so they sequenced expressed TCRB transcripts. Profiling relied on immunoSEQ multiplex PCR, and the TCRdb table lists in-frame clones only, not all of them. Seen here are 100,000 to 150,000 clones, about 17% observed once, and the top ten hold 2% to 2.5%. These receptors are not linked to any known antigen. Sequencing input: central memory CD4+ T cells from blood. Receptors were obtained from a man under 40 with type 1 diabetes.

This clone was found many times. The gene calls are TRBV9 and TRBJ1-3, with 9 positions matching TRBD1. The CDR3 extends over 16 amino acids. J gave up 4 bases and V 0 bases, and 5 bases lay outside the gene matches. Germline CDR1 is SGDLS and CDR2 is YYNGEE. The CDR3 reads CASSVGSGTGGNTIYF. The CDR3 DNA sequence: TGTGCCAGCAGCGTAGGGAGCGGGACAGGGGGAAACACCATATATTTT.

The chain joins TRBV11-3 to TRBJ2-3, with 9 nucleotides matching TRBD1. This CDR3 region has 14 residues. The ends lost 5 bases at V and 6 bases at J; junction bases unmatched: 6. In germline, CDR1 is SGHNT, CDR2 YENEEA. CDR3 sequence: CASSHPGQGDTQYF. The CDR3 DNA sequence: TGTGCCAGCAGCCACCCTGGACAGGGGGATACGCAGTATTTT.

This clone was observed many times. V gene TRBV14 combines with J gene TRBJ2-1; TRBD2 might be the D (6 bases). Deletions cut 4 bases from V and 11 bases from J, with 15 bases between. The CDR3 consists of 13 residues. Germline lookup yields CDR1 SGHDN and CDR2 FVKESK. The CDR3 sequence is CASSRGGEYQQFF. DNA for the CDR3: TGTGCCAGCAGCCGCGGAGGGGAGTACCAGCAGTTCTTC.

The chain combines TRBV7-9 with TRBJ2-6; D may be TRBD1 (6 bases). Between the trimmed V and J ends, which lost 1 base and 4 bases, there was a span of 11 bases. The CDR3 spans 16 residues. Germline CDR1 and CDR2: SEHNR and FQNEAQ (reference sequence). This CDR3 reads CASSLDQGSGANVLTF. The CDR3 DNA reads TGTGCCAGCAGCTTAGATCAGGGGTCAGGGGCCAACGTCCTGACTTTC.

This clone has more than one count but fewer than ten. This chain connects TRBV6-5 to TRBJ2-7; unclear D gene. The CDR3 is made up of 11 amino acids. Germline V gene lookup returns CDR1 MNHEY and CDR2 SVGAGI. V shed 2 bases and J shed 5 bases, with 4 bases lying between them. CDR3 nucleotide sequence: TGTGCCAGCAGTTACCTCGACGAGCAGTACTTC. The encoded protein is CASSYLDEQYF.

This clone turned up a few times. This chain links TRBV4-2 with TRBJ2-6; D is undetermined. Trimming took off 1 base at V and 3 bases at J, with 7 bases between the two ends. The CDR3 has 15 amino acids. Germline CDR1 and CDR2: LGHNA and YNFKEQ. CDR3 nucleotide sequence: TGTGCCAGCAGCCAAGCCTTCGATGGGGCCAACGTCCTGACTTTC. Its protein product is CASSQAFDGANVLTF.

This clone came up a few times. The junction does not match germline at one end; this may be a read error. The J gene is TRBJ2-2, the V gene TRBV19; D possibly corresponds to TRBD2 (5 bases). The CDR3 totals 13 residues. Germline CDR1 LNHDA, CDR2 SQIVND (reference sequence). The CDR3 sequence: CASRAEGTGELFF. The CDR3 region has the DNA TGTGCGAGTAGGGCAGAGGGAACCGGGGAGCTGTTTTTT.

This clone was counted only a few times. The rearrangement links TRBV28 to TRBJ1-2; D possibly corresponds to TRBD1 (5 bases). CDR1 and CDR2 (germline): MDHEN, SYDVKM. The germline V and J ends were trimmed by 4 bases and 1 base, with 7 bases remaining between them. This CDR3 has 13 residues. CDR3 DNA: TGTGCCAGCAGTTACGGGGGTAACTATGGCTACACCTTC. This gives the protein CASSYGGNYGYTF.

J is TRBJ2-3 and V is TRBV7-9, with TRBD2 matching 9 bases. The germline gives CDR1 SEHNR, CDR2 FQNEAQ (reference sequence). CDR3 length equals 15 residues. V lost 5 bases to trimming and J lost 3 bases; unmatched junction nucleotides: 6. CDR3 DNA sequence: TGTGCCAGCAGCCCCATTAGCGGGGGTACAGATACGCAGTATTTT. This translates into CASSPISGGTDTQYF. The whole variable domain, filled in from reference TRBV7-9 and TRBJ2-3, reads DTGVSQNPRHKITKRGQNVTFRCDPISEHNRLYWYRQTLGQGPEFLTYFQNEAQLEKSRLLSDRFSAERPKGSFSTLEIQRTEQGDSAMYLCASSPISGGTDTQYFGPGTRLTVL.

The chain has TRBV11-3 and TRBJ1-1; D ambiguous. The V end was cut by 2 bases, the J end by 4 bases, with 11 bases between. The CDR3 is 14 amino acids. Germline CDR1 SGHNT, CDR2 YENEEA. CDR3 in amino acids: CASSLSPSSTEAFF. CDR3 DNA: TGTGCCAGCAGCTTATCGCCAAGTAGCACTGAAGCTTTCTTT.

This clone was detected many times. J is TRBJ1-2 and V is TRBV7-9; the match to TRBD1 covers 9 bases. Trimming took 4 bases from V and 7 from J; bases not matched to a gene: 4. CDR1 and CDR2 (germline): SEHNR, FQNEAQ (reference sequence). The CDR3 totals 13 residues. Here the CDR3 DNA reads TGTGCCAGCAGCTCCGGGACAGGGAGTGGCTACACCTTC. Its protein is CASSSGTGSGYTF. The entire variable domain, with the rest obtained from reference TRBV7-9 and TRBJ1-2, is as follows: DTGVSQNPRHKITKRGQNVTFRCDPISEHNRLYWYRQTLGQGPEFLTYFQNEAQLEKSRLLSDRFSAERPKGSFSTLEIQRTEQGDSAMYLCASSSGTGSGYTFGSGTRLTVV.

There are a few counts of this clone. This CDR3 is also generated by other DNA sequences in the sample. The gene calls are TRBV7-2 and TRBJ2-7, with D maybe TRBD1 (6 bases). The CDR3 spans 13 residues. Germline V gene lookup returns CDR1 SGHTA and CDR2 FQGNSA. The V end was cut by 1 base, the J end by 3 bases, with 7 bases between. CDR3 nucleotide sequence: TGTGCCAGCAGCTTAGGGACAGTCTACGAGCAGTACTTC. The encoded protein is CASSLGTVYEQYF.

J is TRBJ2-3 and V is TRBV9; unclear D gene. There are 15 residues in the CDR3. V was cut by 3 bases and J by 1 base, with 12 bases left in between. Per the germline V gene, CDR1 is SGDLS and CDR2 is YYNGEE. CDR3 sequence: CASSATRQGTDTQYF. The CDR3 DNA reads as TGTGCCAGCAGCGCGACCCGGCAGGGCACAGATACGCAGTATTTT. Full variable domain (rest looked up from reference TRBV9 and TRBJ2-3): DSGVTQTPKHLITATGQRVTLRCSPRSGDLSVYWYQQSLDQGLQFLIQYYNGEERAKGNILERFSAQQFPDLHSELNLSSLELGDSALYFCASSATRQGTDTQYFGPGTRLTVL.

On this clone itself: The sample holds other DNA sequences that translate to the same CDR3. V is TRBV5-6 and J is TRBJ1-5; a possible D gene is TRBD1 (5 bases). The CDR3 runs 16 residues. Germline lookup yields CDR1 SGHDT and CDR2 YYEEEE. Between the trimmed V and J ends, which lost 0 bases and 0 bases, there was a span of 10 bases. The CDR3 loop is CASSLAGDPSNQPQHF. CDR3 DNA: TGTGCCAGCAGCTTGGCCGGGGACCCTAGCAATCAGCCCCAGCATTTT. Filled out from reference TRBV5-6 and TRBJ1-5, the complete variable domain reads DAGVTQSPTHLIKTRGQQVTLRCSPKSGHDTVSWYQQALGQGPQFIFQYYEEEERQRGNFPDRFSGHQFPNYSSELNVNALLLGDSALYLCASSLAGDPSNQPQHFGDGTRLSIL.

The J gene is TRBJ2-5, the V gene TRBV7-9, with 9 bases that match TRBD1. The CDR3 runs 15 residues. V lost 4 bases and J lost 0; bases outside the gene matches: 3. CDR1 is SEHNR and CDR2 is FQNEAQ in the germline V gene (reference sequence). CDR3 protein: CASSSRDRDQETQYF. CDR3 DNA: TGTGCCAGCAGCTCCAGGGACAGGGACCAAGAGACCCAGTACTTC.

The gene calls are TRBV15 and TRBJ2-6; D remains unclear. The CDR3 runs 16 residues. V lost 0 bases and J lost 0, with 6 bases in between. CDR1 and CDR2 from the germline V gene are LNHNV and YYDKDF (reference sequence). Here the CDR3 DNA reads TGTGCCACCAGCAGAGATGGCAGCTCTGGGGCCAACGTCCTGACTTTC. Amino acids: CATSRDGSSGANVLTF.

This clone was seen more than once but under ten times. J is TRBJ1-4 and V is TRBV7-2; no definite D call. CDR3 length: 15 amino acids. Trimming shortened V by 2 bases and J by 3 bases, and 10 bases separated the two germline ends. Germline CDR1 is SGHTA and CDR2 is FQGNSA. CDR3 sequence: CASSLNLQANEKLFF. Written as DNA, the CDR3 is TGTGCCAGCAGCTTAAACTTGCAAGCTAATGAAAAACTGTTTTTT.

The rearrangement uses TRBV2 and TRBJ2-2; maybe TRBD1 (5 bases). Germline V gives CDR1 SNHLY, CDR2 FYNNEI. This CDR3 region has 16 residues. V dropped 1 base and J dropped 2 bases, with 11 bases sitting between them. CDR3 in amino acids: CASSEVRGSNTGELFF. The CDR3 coding sequence is TGTGCCAGCAGTGAAGTTAGGGGATCAAACACCGGGGAGCTGTTTTTT.

In its sample, this clone was seen many times. This chain links TRBV7-3 with TRBJ2-3; D gene ambiguous. This CDR3 spans 16 amino acids. Trimming took 0 bases from V and 4 from J, leaving 14 bases between them. Germline lookup yields CDR1 SGHTA and CDR2 FQGTGA. Written as DNA, the CDR3 is TGTGCCAGCAGCTTAACGTGGGTAGAGGTCTCAGATACGCAGTATTTT. Translating it yields CASSLTWVEVSDTQYF.